These 11 T cell receptor beta chains share one sample of origin, sequenced in a study of blood T cell repertoires in COVID-19. The data were produced by immunoSEQ multiplex PCR, yet TCRdb's version contains in-frame clones alone and is incomplete. The repertoire holds approximately 200,000 clones, with about 88% as singletons. Sequenced sample: peripheral blood. The receptors come from a woman in her thirties with active or convalescent COVID-19.

The J gene is TRBJ2-2, the V gene TRBV9, with 7 bases that match TRBD1. The CDR3 extends over 16 amino acids. V shed 3 bases and J 2 bases; nucleotides not matched to a gene: 7. CDR1 is SGDLS, CDR2 YYNGEE, per germline. The CDR3 bases are TGTGCCAGCAGCGCGCGGACAGGATCCAACACCGGGGAGCTGTTTTTT. Translated, it gives CASSARTGSNTGELFF.

This clone is a singleton in its sample. The chain combines TRBV6-4 with TRBJ2-1, with D unclear. The CDR3 totals 15 residues. CDR1 is MRHNA, CDR2 SNTAGT, per germline. The V end lost 5 bases, the J end lost 6 bases, and 17 bases lay between the germline ends. CDR3 in amino acids: CASSLAGASPNEQFF. The CDR3 DNA reads as TGTGCCAGCAGTCTGGCAGGCGCCTCCCCCAATGAGCAGTTCTTC.

The chain employs TRBV27 and TRBJ1-2, with 9 bases that match TRBD1. Unmatched junction bases numbered 8, after V lost 5 bases and J lost 4 bases. CDR1 is MNHEY, CDR2 SMNVEV, per germline (reference sequence). CDR3 size: 15 residues. DNA for the CDR3: TGTGCCAGCAGTGACCCGGGACAGGGACTCTATGGCTACACCTTC. It codes for CASSDPGQGLYGYTF.

The rearrangement links TRBV19 to TRBJ2-1, with 9 bases aligning to TRBD1. Trimming took 5 bases from V and 10 from J; bases not matched to a gene: 12. This CDR3 is built from 15 residues. Germline assignment: CDR1 LNHDA and CDR2 SQIVND (reference sequence). As DNA, the CDR3 is TGTGCCAGTAGTGCGACAGGGGGTATCCCCGCGGAGCAGTTCTTC. Its protein is CASSATGGIPAEQFF.

The chain carries TRBV12-3 or TRBV12-4 and TRBJ2-1; D is possibly TRBD1 (5 bases). The V end was cut by 6 bases, the J end by 3 bases, with 9 bases between. The CDR3 is made up of 13 amino acids. CDR3 nucleotides: TGTGCCAGCAGCCACCAGGGCTACAATGAGCAGTTCTTC. It yields the protein CASSHQGYNEQFF.

V and J are TRBV29-1 and TRBJ2-1; D gene ambiguous. The CDR3 covers 14 residues. With 3 bases removed from V and 0 bases from J, the gap between germline ends came to 9 bases. Germline assignment: CDR1 SQVTM and CDR2 ANQGSEA. CDR3 bases: TGCAGCGTTGACTCTTTGAGCTCCTACAATGAGCAGTTCTTC. Translated: CSVDSLSSYNEQFF.

J is TRBJ1-6 and V is TRBV6-1; D unresolved. Per the germline V gene, CDR1 is MNHNS and CDR2 is SASEGT. V lost 3 bases to trimming and J lost 7 bases, with 16 bases between them. The CDR3 is made up of 16 amino acids. The CDR3 sequence: CASSDGRVRENSPLHF. The CDR3 nucleotides are TGTGCCAGCAGTGATGGGAGGGTGAGGGAAAATTCACCCCTCCACTTT.

The chain is built from TRBV7-8 and TRBJ1-2; the D is unclear. Trimming removed 5 bases from V and 10 bases from J, with 11 bases in between. The CDR3 runs 11 residues. CDR1 and CDR2 (germline): SGHVS, FQNEAQ. CDR3 nucleotide sequence: TGTGCCAGCAGCCCGGCGCGGGTCTACACCTTC. Residues: CASSPARVYTF.

The chain uses TRBV11-2 and TRBJ2-3; D remains unclear. Germline CDR1 and CDR2: SGHAT and FQNNGV. Trimming cost V 2 bases and J 2 bases, with 5 bases left between them. This CDR3 has 13 residues. CDR3 in amino acids: CASSLSNTDTQYF. The CDR3 bases are TGTGCCAGCAGCTTATCTAACACAGATACGCAGTATTTT.

The chain links TRBV25-1 to TRBJ1-2; TRBD1 matches 8 bases. Unmatched junction bases numbered 16, after V lost 9 bases and J lost 4 bases. Germline-derived CDR1 and CDR2 are MGHDK and SYGVNS. The CDR3 sequence is 16 residues long. CDR3: CASRDMGDRLIYGYTF. In nucleotides, the CDR3 is TGTGCCAGTAGAGATATGGGGGACAGGCTGATCTATGGCTACACCTTC.

This clone was detected only a few times. V gene TRBV18 combines with J gene TRBJ1-4; TRBD1 matches at 9 bases. This CDR3 contains 15 residues. Germline V CDR1 and CDR2: KGHSH, LQKENI. The V and J ends lost 3 bases and 12 bases, in that order; junction bases with no gene match: 11. For the CDR3, the DNA is TGTGCCAGCTCACCTGGCCGGGACAGGGTCCTAGAACTGTTTTTT. Translating it yields CASSPGRDRVLELFF.